Listed below are T cell receptor beta chains from one sample, sequenced in a study of blood T cell repertoires in COVID-19. Profiled with immunoSEQ multiplex PCR; TCRdb holds only in-frame clones, not every one. The sample contains roughly 170,000 clones, approximately 87% of which appear only once. What was sequenced was peripheral blood. The receptors were sampled from a man between 65 and 85 years old with active or convalescent COVID-19. The CDR3 runs from the conserved cysteine through the conserved F or W. A D gene is named only where the DNA matches it firmly. Clone size appears in some rows only: once, few, many, or a class for an expanded clone.

clone size	D gene	V gene	J gene	CDR3 protein	CDR3 DNA
once	-	TRBV11-2	TRBJ2-2	CASSTSGGTNTGELFF	TGTGCCAGCAGCACCTCTGGGGGGACCAACACCGGGGAGCTGTTTTTT
-	TRBD1	TRBV15	TRBJ1-6	CATSRRDSNSPLHF	TGTGCCACCAGCAGACGGGACAGTAATTCACCCCTCCACTTT
-	-	TRBV27	TRBJ1-6	CASSLWVGGSPLHF	TGTGCCAGCAGTTTATGGGTAGGGGGTTCACCCCTCCACTTT
-	-	TRBV6-6	TRBJ1-3	CAGGASGNTIYF	TGTGCCGGGGGGGCCTCTGGAAACACCATATATTTT
-	-	TRBV5-1	TRBJ1-1	CASSLVGQKNTEAFF	TGCGCCAGCAGCTTGGTGGGACAAAAGAACACTGAAGCTTTCTTT
once	TRBD1	TRBV6-2/TRBV6-3	TRBJ1-5	CASSRILGRGQDQPQHF	TGTGCCAGCAGTCGCATCCTCGGCAGGGGACAGGATCAGCCCCAGCATTTT
once	TRBD2	TRBV18	TRBJ2-3	CASSRTSGGTDTQYF	TGTGCCAGCTCACGGACTAGCGGAGGCACAGATACGCAGTATTTT
-	-	TRBV19	TRBJ1-5	CASSPFDRPNQPQHF	TGTGCCAGTAGCCCCTTCGACAGGCCGAATCAGCCCCAGCATTTT
-	TRBD1	TRBV7-2	TRBJ1-1	CASSDRVMNTEAFF	TGTGCCAGCAGCGACAGGGTTATGAACACTGAAGCTTTCTTT
-	-	TRBV11-2	TRBJ2-1	CASSLGGGRYNEQFF	TGTGCCAGCAGCTTGGGTGGCGGAAGATACAATGAGCAGTTCTTC
-	TRBD1	TRBV19	TRBJ2-4	CASRVQGAKNIQYF	TGTGCCAGTAGAGTACAGGGGGCCAAAAACATTCAGTACTTC
-	TRBD1	TRBV27	TRBJ2-7	CASSEQGRYEQYF	TGTGCCAGCAGCGAACAGGGGCGGTACGAGCAGTACTTC
-	-	TRBV9	TRBJ2-6	CASSVGLKSSGANVLTF	TGTGCCAGCAGCGTAGGACTGAAATCCTCTGGGGCCAACGTCCTGACTTTC
-	-	TRBV27	TRBJ2-7	CASSLVTGSSYEQYF	TGTGCCAGCAGTTTAGTGACAGGAAGCTCCTACGAGCAGTACTTC
-	TRBD1	TRBV28	TRBJ1-5	CASRADRVQPQHF	TGTGCCAGCAGGGCGGACAGGGTTCAGCCCCAGCATTTT
few	TRBD1	TRBV3-1/TRBV3-2	TRBJ1-2	CASSHQWTGGYGYTF	TGTGCCAGCAGCCATCAATGGACAGGGGGCTATGGCTACACCTTC
-	-	TRBV24-1	TRBJ2-5	CATSDPTPPARSQETQYF	TGTGCCACCAGTGACCCAACCCCCCCGGCGCGGTCCCAAGAGACCCAGTACTTC
-	-	TRBV5-4	TRBJ2-7	CASSYRGGEEQYF	TGTGCCAGCAGCTACAGGGGGGGTGAAGAGCAGTACTTC
-	-	TRBV29-1	TRBJ2-1	CSPLLSNTDEQFF	TGCAGCCCCCTCTTGTCCAACACCGATGAGCAGTTCTTC
-	TRBD1	TRBV5-1	TRBJ1-4	CASSFFHRGANEKLFF	TGCGCCAGCAGCTTTTTCCACAGGGGTGCTAATGAAAAACTGTTTTTT